This T cell receptor beta chain was recorded in a study of cytomegalovirus exposure and HLA in healthy donors. Primers for the PCR totalled 60 Vbeta and 13 Jbeta. Using immunoSEQ multiplex PCR, the repertoire was profiled, and TCRdb retains in-frame clones only, with some absent. The sample records about 190,000 clones, around 86% being singletons. Overall study results and limits: Listed as cytomegalovirus-associated were roughly 180 TCR beta chains.

This CDR3 comprises 16 residues. V dropped 2 bases and J dropped 2; count of bases not matched to a gene: 3. Germline V gene data show CDR1 as SGHRS and CDR2 as YFSETQ. Turning to this clone: Antigen specificity is unknown.

The specimen sequenced was PBMCs. This chain connects TRBV5-1 to TRBJ2-3; TRBD2 agrees at 12 bases. This TCR came from a man aged 40-49 years in good health and CMV-seropositive. This CDR3 is CASSLLAGGNTDTQYF. The CDR3 bases are TGCGCCAGCAGCTTACTAGCGGGGGGAAACACAGATACGCAGTATTTT. Variable domain in full (rest from reference TRBV5-1 and TRBJ2-3): KAGVTQTPRYLIKTRGQQVTLSCSPISGHRSVSWYQQTPGQGLQFLFEYFSETQRNKGNFPGRFSGRQFSNSRSEMNVSTLELGDSALYLCASSLLAGGNTDTQYFGPGTRLTVL.